The rows below give T cell receptor beta chains drawn from one sample of a study of T cells after yellow fever vaccination. TCRdb recomputed calls from the 5' RACE reads with MiXCR, one row per CDR3 protein. The table lists roughly 140,000 distinct CDR3 sequences, 7.7% of them singletons. This material consisted of CD4+ T cells sorted from PBMCs, taken 5 days after the yellow fever booster vaccination. The receptors derive from a man aged 25 to 45 who received the YFV17D yellow fever vaccine. Each CDR3 is given with its conserved first and last residue. The order of the fields is J gene, D gene, clone size, V gene, CDR3 protein, CDR3 DNA. A D gene is named only where the DNA matches it firmly. Where a row states a size, it is once, few, many or the class of an expanded clone; other rows omit it.

>TRBJ2-5|TRBD2|few|TRBV5-4
CASSLLAGLKETQYF
TGTGCCAGCAGCTTGCTAGCGGGTTTAAAAGAGACCCAGTACTTC
>TRBJ2-1|TRBD1|many|TRBV5-3
CASSGTGARDEQFF
TGTGCCAGCAGCGGGACAGGGGCAAGGGATGAGCAGTTCTTC
>TRBJ1-1|-|once|TRBV18
CTSSPMGDTTEAFF
TGTACCAGCTCACCCATGGGGGACACGACTGAAGCTTTCTTT
>TRBJ2-7|-|many|TRBV6-5
CASSYSRLGGTSYEQYF
TGTGCCAGCAGTTACTCTAGGCTGGGTGGGACCTCCTACGAGCAGTACTTC
>TRBJ2-1|TRBD2|many|TRBV20-1
CSLAGGPGNEQFF
TGCAGTCTAGCGGGAGGGCCGGGTAATGAGCAGTTCTTC
>TRBJ1-3|-|-|TRBV12-5
CASGLTGGNTIYF
TGTGCTAGTGGTTTGACAGGAGGAAACACCATATATTTT
>TRBJ2-1|-|many|TRBV12-3/TRBV12-4
CASSLGVSSRSYNEQFF
TGTGCCAGCAGTTTAGGGGTGAGCAGTCGCTCCTACAATGAGCAGTTCTTC
>TRBJ2-1|TRBD1|many|TRBV5-1
CASSPGQGRHNEQFF
TGCGCCAGCAGCCCGGGACAGGGTCGCCACAATGAGCAGTTCTTC
>TRBJ2-7|TRBD1|few|TRBV24-1
CATSDSGQFTYEQYF
TGTGCCACCAGTGATTCGGGACAGTTTACCTACGAGCAGTACTTC
>TRBJ1-4|-|many|TRBV20-1
CSAPLNTNEKLFF
TGCAGTGCTCCCCTTAATACTAATGAAAAACTGTTTTTT
>TRBJ2-6|-|many|TRBV7-2
CASSLRLDGANVLTF
TGTGCCAGCAGCTTAAGACTGGATGGGGCCAACGTCCTGACTTTC
>TRBJ1-1|TRBD1|many|TRBV5-1
CASSSQDRGNGAFF
TGCGCCAGCAGCTCCCAGGACAGGGGTAATGGAGCTTTCTTT
>TRBJ2-5|TRBD2|many|TRBV10-3
CAISELLGLAGGETQYF
TGTGCCATCAGTGAGTTACTAGGACTAGCGGGTGGGGAGACCCAGTACTTC
>TRBJ2-2|-|many|TRBV7-2
CASISQGGKAGELFF
TGTGCCAGCATCTCACAGGGCGGGAAGGCCGGGGAGCTGTTTTTT
>TRBJ2-1|-|many|TRBV18
CASSPVGDNEQFF
TGTGCCAGCTCACCAGTGGGAGACAATGAGCAGTTCTTC
>TRBJ2-3|TRBD2|few|TRBV7-3
CASSPEGAGGTDTQYF
TGTGCCAGCAGCCCGGAAGGGGCGGGAGGCACAGATACGCAGTATTTT
>TRBJ2-3|TRBD2|many|TRBV5-6
CASSSREGDTQYF
TGTGCCAGCAGCTCTCGGGAGGGCGATACGCAGTATTTT
>TRBJ2-7|-|many|TRBV5-1
CASSTDNYEQYF
TGCGCCAGCAGCACCGACAACTACGAGCAGTACTTC
>TRBJ2-5|TRBD2|many|TRBV10-3
CAIRSPAASGGTQYF
TGTGCCATCAGGAGCCCCGCCGCCTCGGGGGGGACCCAGTACTTC
>TRBJ2-7|TRBD1|-|TRBV29-1
CSVDGLGTGGNYEQYF
TGCAGCGTTGATGGTTTGGGGACAGGGGGAAACTACGAGCAGTACTTC
>TRBJ1-4|-|many|TRBV5-1
CASSSQGPGEKLFF
TGCGCCAGCAGCTCTCAGGGTCCGGGTGAAAAACTGTTTTTT
>TRBJ2-7|-|few|TRBV7-8
CASSLAREYEQYF
TGTGCCAGCAGCTTAGCGCGAGAGTACGAGCAGTACTTC
>TRBJ2-6|-|few|TRBV7-2
CASSLDSSGANVLTF
TGTGCCAGCAGCTTAGACAGCTCTGGGGCCAACGTCCTGACTTTC
>TRBJ2-1|TRBD2|few|TRBV20-1
CSARGQWREVGEQFF
TGCAGTGCTAGGGGCCAATGGCGGGAGGTCGGTGAGCAGTTCTTC
>TRBJ2-6|-|many|TRBV25-1
CASRSSSGANVLTF
TGTGCCAGCAGGAGCAGTTCCGGGGCCAACGTCCTGACTTTC
>TRBJ2-1|-|few|TRBV6-4
CASRPTVAYNEQFF
TGTGCCAGCCGACCGACGGTAGCGTACAATGAGCAGTTCTTC
>TRBJ2-1|-|many|TRBV5-4
CASSSGGGSYNEQFF
TGTGCCAGCAGCTCGGGGGGCGGTTCCTACAATGAGCAGTTCTTC
>TRBJ1-5|-|-|TRBV7-2
CASSTWGNQPQHF
TGTGCCAGCAGCACATGGGGTAATCAGCCCCAGCATTTT
>TRBJ2-3|-|many|TRBV25-1
CAQHVAATDTQYF
TGTGCCCAACATGTGGCGGCAACAGATACGCAGTATTTT
>TRBJ2-4|-|many|TRBV27
CASPRTPAKNIQYF
TGTGCCAGCCCTCGGACTCCAGCCAAAAACATTCAGTACTTC
>TRBJ2-5|TRBD2|many|TRBV28
CASSPRAGRGVETQYF
TGTGCCAGCAGCCCCAGGGCCGGTCGGGGGGTAGAGACCCAGTACTTC
>TRBJ2-1|TRBD2|medium-sized|TRBV20-1
CSAGLARPGEQFF
TGCAGTGCGGGACTAGCCCGACCGGGTGAGCAGTTCTTC
>TRBJ2-1|-|many|TRBV5-1
CASSLATANNEQFF
TGCGCCAGCAGCTTGGCGACTGCTAACAATGAGCAGTTCTTC
>TRBJ2-3|TRBD2|many|TRBV20-1
CSARGTSGTPNTDTQYF
TGCAGTGCCCGGGGGACTAGCGGGACTCCTAATACAGATACGCAGTATTTT
>TRBJ2-5|-|few|TRBV15
CATSTPVAETQYF
TGTGCCACCAGCACGCCGGTCGCGGAGACCCAGTACTTC
>TRBJ2-2|TRBD2|many|TRBV7-2
CASSLVVSGSPGELFF
TGTGCCAGCAGCTTAGTTGTTAGCGGGAGTCCCGGGGAGCTGTTTTTT
>TRBJ2-1|-|many|TRBV6-2/TRBV6-3
CASSYSNNRVRGNEQFF
TGTGCCAGCAGTTACTCGAATAATAGGGTCAGGGGTAATGAGCAGTTCTTC
>TRBJ1-2|-|-|TRBV18
CASASGLASSISVYGYTF
TGTGCCAGCGCCTCTGGTCTGGCCTCTTCGATATCGGTGTATGGCTACACCTTC
>TRBJ2-1|-|many|TRBV5-6
CASSLGASVFVQFF
TGTGCCAGCAGCTTGGGGGCTAGCGTATTTGTGCAGTTCTTC
>TRBJ2-3|-|many|TRBV27
CASSNGGRQDTQYF
TGTGCCAGCAGTAACGGGGGCCGGCAAGATACGCAGTATTTT
>TRBJ2-5|-|many|TRBV20-1
CSARPPSTAETQYF
TGCAGTGCTAGACCCCCTAGCACCGCAGAGACCCAGTACTTC
>TRBJ1-3|-|many|TRBV20-1
CSASGTPSGNTIYF
TGCAGTGCTAGCGGGACACCCTCTGGAAACACCATATATTTT
>TRBJ2-7|-|many|TRBV7-2
CASSVIQGSEQYF
TGTGCCAGCAGCGTGATACAGGGATCCGAGCAGTACTTC
>TRBJ1-2|-|many|TRBV25-1
CASTGGLSSGNYGYTF
TGTGCCAGCACCGGGGGACTCTCGTCGGGGAACTATGGCTACACCTTC
>TRBJ1-1|-|many|TRBV27
CASSAMSGDSGFTEAFF
TGTGCCAGCAGTGCCATGTCGGGGGATTCGGGTTTCACTGAAGCTTTCTTT
>TRBJ2-5|-|many|TRBV6-5
CASSYVAGQETQYF
TGTGCCAGCAGTTACGTTGCGGGGCAAGAGACCCAGTACTTC
>TRBJ1-6|TRBD1|few|TRBV7-2
CASSFRDRALSPLHF
TGTGCCAGCAGCTTCCGGGACAGGGCCCTTTCACCCCTCCACTTT
>TRBJ1-2|-|many|TRBV30
CAWSVQGRSYTF
TGTGCCTGGAGTGTACAGGGCAGGAGCTACACCTTC
>TRBJ2-7|TRBD2|many|TRBV3-1
CASSRPTSGSTYEQYF
TGTGCCAGCAGCCGACCAACTAGCGGGTCTACCTACGAGCAGTACTTC
>TRBJ2-3|TRBD2|many|TRBV27
CASGHSGRGSDTQYF
TGTGCCAGCGGACATAGCGGGAGGGGCTCAGATACGCAGTATTTT
>TRBJ2-5|-|many|TRBV7-2
CASSLDGETGAQYF
TGTGCCAGCAGCTTAGACGGTGAAACGGGGGCCCAGTACTTC
>TRBJ2-2|-|many|TRBV5-1
CASSLDAGSTGELFF
TGCGCCAGCAGCTTGGACGCGGGAAGCACCGGGGAGCTGTTTTTT
>TRBJ2-2|TRBD2|many|TRBV11-2
CASSAPASGRIVTGELFF
TGTGCCAGCAGCGCACCGGCTAGCGGGAGAATCGTCACCGGGGAGCTGTTTTTT
>TRBJ2-3|TRBD2|once|TRBV12-3/TRBV12-4
CTSSPAAGAGASTDTQYF
TGTACCAGCAGCCCGGCGGCGGGAGCGGGAGCTAGCACAGATACGCAGTATTTT